The 27 T cell receptor beta chains below were found in one sample sequenced in a study of blood T cell repertoires in COVID-19. This table comes from immunoSEQ multiplex PCR, and its TCRdb copy is limited to in-frame clones, with some not included. Here the sample spans fewer than 350,000 clones, 75% to 95% being singletons. The sequencing input was PBMCs or T cells enriched from blood (not recorded which). The receptors stem from a man aged 35-49 years who had been exposed to COVID-19.

This chain connects TRBV14 to TRBJ1-2; 10 bases are a match to TRBD1. Germline assignment: CDR1 SGHDN and CDR2 FVKESK. This CDR3 is 14 amino acids long. V trimming: 4 bases; J trimming: 4 bases; junction bases outside the gene matches: 3. The CDR3 spells CASSRDRGSYGYTF. As DNA, the CDR3 is TGTGCCAGCAGCCGGGACAGGGGAAGCTATGGCTACACCTTC.

The chain has TRBV15 and TRBJ1-5; a possible D gene is TRBD1 (6 bases). Germline lookup yields CDR1 LNHNV and CDR2 YYDKDF (reference sequence). The V end lost 5 bases, the J end lost 4 bases, and 18 bases lay between the germline ends. This CDR3 comprises 16 residues. CDR3 sequence (DNA): TGTGCCACCAGCGCTAGGACAGAGAATTATAATCAGCCCCAGCATTTT. Residues: CATSARTENYNQPQHF.

V gene TRBV7-9 combines with J gene TRBJ2-1; 7 positions agree with TRBD2. The CDR3 is 14 residues long. Germline V gene lookup returns CDR1 SEHNR and CDR2 FQNEAQ (reference sequence). V was clipped by 7 bases and J by 5 bases; unmatched bases: 8. The CDR3 loop reads CASNRPAGNNEQFF. CDR3 nucleotides: TGTGCCAGCAACCGGCCAGCGGGAAACAATGAGCAGTTCTTC.

The chain is built from TRBV30 and TRBJ2-7; D possibly corresponds to TRBD1 (6 bases). Per the germline V gene, CDR1 is GTSNPN and CDR2 is SVGIG (reference sequence). The CDR3 contains 13 residues. The V end was cut by 0 bases, the J end by 2 bases, with 8 bases between. The CDR3 sequence: CAWSVDRPYEQYF. CDR3 sequence (DNA): TGTGCCTGGAGTGTGGACAGACCCTACGAGCAGTACTTC.

In this sample, this clone turned up once. The chain uses TRBV5-1 and TRBJ1-1, with 7 positions matching TRBD1. With V trimmed by 0 bases and J by 2 bases, 7 bases remained unmatched. Germline V gene data show CDR1 as SGHRS and CDR2 as YFSETQ. The CDR3 covers 16 residues. In nucleotides, the CDR3 is TGCGCCAGCAGCTTGGCACAGGGGTTGGGAAACACTGAAGCTTTCTTT. Its translation: CASSLAQGLGNTEAFF.

V gene TRBV15 combines with J gene TRBJ1-4, with 8 bases that match TRBD1. Losses at the gene ends were 7 bases for V and 5 bases for J; bases not matched to a gene: 21. Germline V gives CDR1 LNHNV, CDR2 YYDKDF (reference sequence). The CDR3 consists of 19 residues. The CDR3 is CATTLWGDRTGFINEKLFF. The CDR3 coding sequence is TGTGCCACCACCCTCTGGGGGGACAGGACTGGATTCATCAATGAAAAACTGTTTTTT.

This chain links TRBV6-6 with TRBJ2-7, with a tentative D call TRBD1 (5 bases). The CDR3 length is 14 residues. Trimming shortened V by 7 bases and J by 3 bases, and 16 bases separated the two germline ends. CDR1 is MNHNY and CDR2 is SVGAGI in the germline V gene (reference sequence). CDR3 region: CASNTNKGFYEQYF. In DNA form, the CDR3 reads TGTGCCAGCAACACTAATAAGGGGTTCTACGAGCAGTACTTC.

The chain has TRBV18 and TRBJ1-1; 7 bases line up with TRBD1. Looked up from germline, CDR1 is KGHSH and CDR2 is LQKENI. This CDR3 is 16 amino acids long. With V trimmed by 2 bases and J by 0 bases, 6 bases remained unmatched. In DNA, the CDR3 is TGTGCCAGCTCACCAGTTTCAGGGGGTTTGAACACTGAAGCTTTCTTT. This translates into CASSPVSGGLNTEAFF.

This chain connects TRBV4-3 to TRBJ2-7; 7 bases align to TRBD1. This CDR3 is built from 15 residues. The germline V gene encodes CDR1 LGHNA and CDR2 YSLEER. The junction had 9 bases not matched to a gene; V was cut back by 1 base and J by 6 bases. The CDR3 coding sequence is TGCGCCAGCAGCCAAGCTGACAGGGATACGGCCGAGCAGTACTTC. Translation gives CASSQADRDTAEQYF.

The chain links TRBV3-1 (or the pseudogene TRBV3-2) to TRBJ2-5, with 11 bases lining up with TRBD2. Trimming at V came to 1 base and at J to 2 bases, leaving 3 bases not matched to a gene. This CDR3 region has 16 residues. The germline gives CDR1 LGHDT, CDR2 YNNKEL (reference sequence). CDR3 residues: CASSQGTSGPQETQYF. The DNA for the CDR3 is TGTGCCAGCAGCCAAGGGACTAGCGGGCCACAAGAGACCCAGTACTTC.

V is TRBV18 and J is TRBJ1-1; 8 positions match TRBD1. Germline values: CDR1 KGHSH, CDR2 LQKENI. J gave up 5 bases and V 3 bases, and 5 bases lay outside the gene matches. The CDR3 has 14 amino acids. The CDR3 protein is CASSPRGQGTEAFF. The CDR3 coding sequence is TGTGCCAGCTCACCCAGGGGGCAAGGGACTGAAGCTTTCTTT. The full variable domain, its missing parts supplied by reference TRBV18 and TRBJ1-1, is NAGVMQNPRHLVRRRGQEARLRCSPMKGHSHVYWYRQLPEEGLKFMVYLQKENIIDESGMPKERFSAEFPKEGPSILRIQQVVRGDSAAYFCASSPRGQGTEAFFGQGTRLTVV.

The chain joins TRBV10-3 to TRBJ1-4; 10 bases map to TRBD1. This CDR3 is built from 17 residues. V dropped 0 bases and J dropped 3; count of bases not matched to a gene: 4. Germline CDR1 is ENHRY and CDR2 is SYGVKD. CDR3 coding DNA: TGTGCCATCAGTGAGTCCGGGACAGGGGTCTCTAATGAAAAACTGTTTTTT. Amino acid sequence: CAISESGTGVSNEKLFF.

This clone was found once. This sequence joins TRBV11-1 and TRBJ2-3; 8 bases match TRBD2. Germline CDR1 reads SGHAT; CDR2 reads FQDESV (reference sequence). Unmatched junction bases numbered 3, after V lost 1 base and J lost 0 bases. This CDR3 comprises 16 residues. CDR3 DNA: TGTGCCAGCAGCTTAGTCGGGAGGGCTAGCACAGATACGCAGTATTTT. The encoded protein is CASSLVGRASTDTQYF.

The V gene is TRBV28, the J gene TRBJ1-2; D is uncertain. This CDR3 has 13 residues. Germline CDR1 MDHEN, CDR2 SYDVKM. V was clipped by 3 bases and J by 6 bases, with 11 bases between them. CDR3 loop: CASSLNSEDGYTF. CDR3 bases: TGTGCCAGCAGTTTGAATAGTGAGGATGGCTACACCTTC.

V usage is TRBV12-3 or TRBV12-4 and J usage is TRBJ1-1; TRBD1 matches at 8 bases. CDR3 size: 13 residues. V lost 6 bases and J lost 10; bases outside the gene matches: 10. Here the CDR3 reads CASRQGAGGGAFF. The CDR3 region has the DNA TGTGCCAGCAGGCAGGGGGCGGGAGGGGGAGCTTTCTTT.

This chain uses TRBV6-2 or TRBV6-3 with TRBJ1-2, with TRBD1 matching 7 bases. CDR3 length equals 14 residues. The trim removed 5 bases at V and 4 bases at J, leaving 7 bases unmatched. Per the germline V gene, CDR1 is MNHEY and CDR2 is SVGEGT. In DNA, the CDR3 is TGTGCCAGCAGTCCGGGACAGCGTTTCTATGGCTACACCTTC. The encoded protein is CASSPGQRFYGYTF.

The CDR3 coding sequence is TGTGCCAGCTCGGGGATAAATCAGCCCCAGCATTTT. This gives the protein CASSGINQPQHF. The chain recombines TRBV19 with TRBJ1-5; no firm D call. Germline-derived CDR1 and CDR2 are LNHDA and SQIVND (reference sequence). Trimming pared 9 bases from V and 4 bases from J, leaving 10 bases between. CDR3 length: 12 residues.

This clone appeared once. The genes are TRBV4-2 and TRBJ1-3; 7 bases are a match to TRBD1. The J segment lost 3 bases and the V segment lost 2 bases, leaving 4 bases of the junction unmatched. Germline assignment: CDR1 LGHNA and CDR2 YNFKEQ. CDR3 length: 15 residues. The CDR3 is CASSQPTGFGNTIYF. DNA for the CDR3: TGTGCCAGCAGCCAACCGACAGGGTTTGGAAACACCATATATTTT.

V gene TRBV7-9 combines with J gene TRBJ2-7, with 7 bases that match TRBD1. CDR1 and CDR2 (germline): SEHNR, FQNEAQ (reference sequence). There are 17 residues in the CDR3. Losses at the gene ends were 5 bases for V and 1 base for J; bases not matched to a gene: 14. The CDR3 loop reads CASSTPYRGPPSYEQYF. CDR3 bases: TGTGCCAGCAGCACACCATACAGGGGACCTCCATCCTACGAGCAGTACTTC.

The chain joins TRBV5-6 to TRBJ2-1, with TRBD2 as a possible D gene (6 bases). The CDR3 loop spans 17 amino acids. V was trimmed by 6 bases and J by 0 bases, leaving 19 bases between them. Germline V gene data show CDR1 as SGHDT and CDR2 as YYEEEE. The CDR3: CASINRGAWGSYNEQFF. The CDR3 DNA reads as TGTGCCAGCATCAATCGCGGGGCGTGGGGCTCCTACAATGAGCAGTTCTTC.

The rearrangement uses TRBV12-5 and TRBJ2-2, with D perhaps matching TRBD2 (6 bases). The CDR3 extends over 13 amino acids. In germline, CDR1 is LGHNT, CDR2 FRNRAP. V gave up 11 bases and J gave up 0 bases, with 10 bases separating them. The CDR3 DNA is TGTGCTGGGGGGACGGCGAACACCGGGGAGCTGTTTTTT. Translated: CAGGTANTGELFF.

The chain couples TRBV6-5 to TRBJ2-7; 13 bases agree with TRBD2. The CDR3 covers 15 residues. V lost 10 bases to trimming and J lost 5 bases; unmatched junction nucleotides: 11. CDR1 is MNHEY, CDR2 SVGAGI, per germline. The DNA of the CDR3 is TGTGCCACCCAGCTGGGACTAGCGGGGACTAACGAGCAGTACTTC. Translated, it gives CATQLGLAGTNEQYF.

In its sample, this clone was seen once. The V gene is TRBV28, the J gene TRBJ2-7, with 7 bases lining up with TRBD1. The germline CDR1 and CDR2 sequences are MDHEN and SYDVKM. The CDR3 is 16 residues long. The V segment lost 5 bases and the J segment 2 bases; nucleotides outside the gene matches: 12. CDR3 sequence: CASSPERGQKPYEQYF. In DNA form, the CDR3 reads TGTGCCAGCAGTCCTGAAAGGGGGCAGAAACCCTACGAGCAGTACTTC.

This chain connects TRBV11-2 to TRBJ2-3; 14 positions match TRBD2. This CDR3 spans 17 amino acids. The J segment lost 2 bases and the V segment lost 4 bases, leaving 5 bases of the junction unmatched. Germline values: CDR1 SGHAT, CDR2 FQNNGV. The CDR3 reads CASSWTSGRSYTDTQYF. CDR3 in DNA: TGTGCCAGCAGCTGGACTAGCGGGAGGTCCTACACAGATACGCAGTATTTT.

This clone has only one observation. The chain is built from TRBV30 and TRBJ1-4, with D perhaps TRBD1 (5 bases). Trimming removed 1 base at V and 7 bases at J, with 7 bases between. The germline gives CDR1 GTSNPN, CDR2 SVGIG (reference sequence). CDR3 length: 12 amino acids. CDR3 residues: CAWSGQSEKLFF. CDR3 sequence (DNA): TGTGCCTGGAGTGGACAGTCTGAAAAACTGTTTTTT.

This rearrangement joins TRBV19 to TRBJ1-2; 12 bases align to TRBD1. Germline values: CDR1 LNHDA, CDR2 SQIVND (reference sequence). The CDR3 spans 15 residues. V trimming: 5 bases; J trimming: 8 bases; junction bases outside the gene matches: 9. CDR3 residues: CASSLSGQGAEGYTF. The CDR3 region has the DNA TGTGCCAGTAGTCTTTCGGGACAGGGGGCGGAAGGCTACACCTTC.

V and J are TRBV25-1 and TRBJ1-2, with D possibly matching TRBD1 (6 bases). The V gene lost 5 bases and the J gene lost 7 bases, with 20 bases spanning the gap. The CDR3 totals 15 residues. CDR1 and CDR2 from the germline V gene are MGHDK and SYGVNS. The DNA of the CDR3 is TGTGCCAGCAGTTTAGACCAACAGGGATTAACTGGCTACACCTTC. Translated, it gives CASSLDQQGLTGYTF.